Here is one T cell receptor (beta chain) with its context. This clonotype was found many times. What antigen it recognizes has not been identified. No base quality values were provided; no much bigger clone lies one nucleotide off. The data are from a study of Graves' ophthalmopathy and Graves' hyperthyroidism (dated by TCRdb to 2017 to 2018). About the study as a whole: Peripheral blood was collected before any treatment was given, at the time of initial diagnosis. The roughly 94 discovery patients were randomly split 7:3 into training and test sets. To explore V-J signatures that distinguish ophthalmopathy from hyperthyroidism, a discovery set of 100 patients was enrolled, made up of approximately 45 with ophthalmopathy and 57 with stable hyperthyroidism. An independent validation cohort comprised around 19 hyperthyroidism patients and 15 to 17 patients who later progressed from hyperthyroidism to ophthalmopathy. T-cell repertoires of thyroid tissue and blood were compared in over 5 hyperthyroidism patients. TCR beta repertoire signatures were used to distinguish Graves' ophthalmopathy from Graves' hyperthyroidism and to predict progression to ophthalmopathy. Once sampling was done, hyperthyroidism patients were given methimazole at a starting dose of 30 mg daily, while ophthalmopathy patients were given high-dose intravenous methylprednisolone. In total, approximately 130 blood samples were TCR-sequenced: approximately 42 ophthalmopathy, some 80 hyperthyroidism and approximately 17 hyperthyroidism-to-ophthalmopathy patients. Here is what the overall study found, with its caveats: In validation, the model predicted ophthalmopathy progression with about 71% sensitivity and about 73% specificity; fewer than 15 predicted patients were CT-confirmed with GO in a median of approximately 6.5 months. Among expanded thyroid clonotypes with frequency above 0.001, most also showed up in blood, which suggests that blood repertoires may reflect the thyroid immune response. No statistical method was used to predetermine the sample size, and group allocation was not hidden from the investigators. The 13-signature model separated ophthalmopathy from stable hyperthyroidism with roughly 88% sensitivity and approximately 83% specificity in cross-validation, and 80%/75% in the test set.

V trim: 6 bases; J trim: 1 base; unmatched bases: 9. The CDR3 measures 15 amino acids from cysteine to phenylalanine. Of the read, only the CDR3 DNA is kept; its 45 bases are in frame from base 1. The germline V gene (reference sequence) yields DFQATT for CDR1 and SNEGSKA for CDR2. For repertoire sequencing, the TCR beta CDR3 regions were amplified from RNA transcripts. A first-round RT-PCR used HTBI primers with the Qiagen OneStep RT-PCR kit, followed by a second-round multiplex PCR, size selection and purification. The libraries underwent paired-end sequencing with 100 bp reads on an Illumina HiSeq2000. Processing in the source paper ran as follows. Reads were processed with SOAPnuke, discarding reads with adapters, uncalled bases, mean Phred below 15, or no exact constant-primer or identifier match. High-quality paired reads were merged with COPE v1.2.5. Each unique nucleotide sequence was defined as a clonotype, and clonotypes were aligned to IMGT TRB V, D and J references with MiTCR v1.1. The analysis was limited to V-J combinations with a frequency above 0.0001, which together covered more than 99% of repertoires. For each V-J combination, a TCR clonal expansion and chaos score was defined as F50 clonal expansion divided by the chaos observed in the TCRdist matrix. Welch's t-statistics and random forest were used to reduce the features to about 12 V-J combinations, which were then used as input to a naive Bayes classifier. The similarity between thyroid and blood repertoires was quantified using the Morisita-Horn index. TCRdb handled the public reads itself, with Q25 trimming in fastp and clone calling in MiXCR, and kept productive beta chains. Each record represents a unique CDR3 protein, reported with the most common genes and DNA among its rows. The V and J calls follow TCRdb's processing rather than the paper's. The sample records 200,000 to 250,000 distinct CDR3 sequences, roughly 21% of which are singletons. The ten largest account for 43% of the sample.

Ophthalmopathy patients were characterized by moderately to severely active disease, a Clinical Activity Score of at least 3, a NOSPECS grade of at least 4, and a disease duration under 3 months. Anyone with other autoimmune diseases, uncontrolled infections, pregnancy or lactation was excluded from the study. Clinical symptoms, serum thyroxine, TRAb, thyroid ultrasound and orbital computed tomography formed the basis of the diagnosis. Using Ficoll-Paque density gradient centrifugation, PBMCs were isolated from less than 11 ml of fresh peripheral blood. Total RNA was extracted with Trizol reagent and quality-checked on an Agilent 2100 Bioanalyzer.

The receptor chain draws on TRBV20-1 and TRBJ1-3, and 7 junctional nucleotides match TRBD1. Sequenced: peripheral blood. The TCR comes from a woman aged 50 to 60 with Graves' ophthalmopathy. Donor details come from another sample of the same person, matched by shared clones. The CDR3 reads as follows: CSAARGGFSGNTIYF. The DNA reads as follows: TGCAGTGCGGCCCGAGGGGGCTTTTCTGGAAACACCATATATTTT.